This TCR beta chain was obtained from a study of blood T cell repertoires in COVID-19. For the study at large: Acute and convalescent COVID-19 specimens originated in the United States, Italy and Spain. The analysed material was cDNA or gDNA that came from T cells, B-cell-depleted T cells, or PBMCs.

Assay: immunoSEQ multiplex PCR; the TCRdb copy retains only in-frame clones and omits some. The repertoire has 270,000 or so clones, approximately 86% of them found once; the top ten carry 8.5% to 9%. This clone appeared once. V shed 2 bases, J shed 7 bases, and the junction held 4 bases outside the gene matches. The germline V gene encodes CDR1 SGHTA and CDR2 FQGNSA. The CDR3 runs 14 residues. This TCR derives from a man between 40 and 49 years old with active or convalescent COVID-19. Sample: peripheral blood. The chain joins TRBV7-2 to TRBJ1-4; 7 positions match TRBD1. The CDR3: CASSLRGHGEKLFF. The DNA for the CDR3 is TGTGCCAGCAGCTTAAGGGGGCACGGTGAAAAACTGTTTTTT.